Each of the 5 T cell receptor beta chains below was sequenced from the same sample in a study of T cell repertoires in cytomegalovirus infection. TCRdb re-called the reads with MiXCR, one entry per CDR3 protein. The repertoire holds nearly 700,000 distinct CDR3 sequences, with roughly 30% as singletons. No cognate antigen is known for these TCRs. The sample in question was cultured PBMCs, obtained from culture after CMV antigen stimulation. The receptors originated from a human donor in good health (CMV status not recorded). Some clones in this sample may be carry-over from other donors' samples.

The rearrangement joins TRBV19 to TRBJ1-1; possible D gene TRBD1, 5 bases. The ends were cut back, 5 bases at V and 5 bases at J, with 18 bases in the middle. Germline V lookup: CDR1 LNHDA, CDR2 SQIVND (reference sequence). The CDR3 has 15 amino acids. CDR3 in DNA: TGTGCCAGTAGTCCTGCCCGGGACCGCAAAACTGAAGCTTTCTTT. It specifies CASSPARDRKTEAFF.

The chain links TRBV10-3 to TRBJ2-2; the D is unclear. The CDR3 contains 16 residues. CDR1 and CDR2 from the germline V gene are ENHRY and SYGVKD. With 3 bases removed from V and 0 bases from J, the gap between germline ends came to 11 bases. The chain's CDR3 is CAISDIIGPNTGELFF. The CDR3 nucleotides are TGTGCCATCAGTGATATTATCGGGCCGAACACCGGGGAGCTGTTTTTT.

This clonotype was seen more than once but under ten times. The chain recombines TRBV4-1 with TRBJ2-1; 11 nucleotides agree with TRBD2. The germline V gene encodes CDR1 MGHRA and CDR2 YSYEKL. The CDR3 is 16 amino acids. V lost 0 bases to trimming and J lost 7 bases; unmatched junction nucleotides: 5. CDR3 nucleotide sequence: TGCGCCAGCAGCCAAGATCGGACTAGCGGGTGGAATGAGCAGTTCTTC. This sequence encodes CASSQDRTSGWNEQFF.

This clonotype was found a few times. CDR3 coding DNA: TGTGCCAGCAAACCGGGACTAGCGGGACCAGATACGCAGTATTTT. This encodes CASKPGLAGPDTQYF. The genes are TRBV14 and TRBJ2-3; 13 bases line up with TRBD2. The CDR3 has 15 amino acids. Losses at the gene ends were 7 bases for V and 4 bases for J; bases not matched to a gene: 5. CDR1 is SGHDN, CDR2 FVKESK, per germline.

This clonotype has more than one count but fewer than ten. V and J are TRBV14 and TRBJ2-3; unclear D gene. The CDR3 length is 15 residues. Trimming took off 5 bases at V and 5 bases at J, with 17 bases between the two ends. Per the germline V gene, CDR1 is SGHDN and CDR2 is FVKESK. The CDR3: CASSARSFAKDTQYF. The CDR3, as DNA: TGTGCCAGCAGCGCCAGGAGCTTCGCAAAAGATACGCAGTATTTT.